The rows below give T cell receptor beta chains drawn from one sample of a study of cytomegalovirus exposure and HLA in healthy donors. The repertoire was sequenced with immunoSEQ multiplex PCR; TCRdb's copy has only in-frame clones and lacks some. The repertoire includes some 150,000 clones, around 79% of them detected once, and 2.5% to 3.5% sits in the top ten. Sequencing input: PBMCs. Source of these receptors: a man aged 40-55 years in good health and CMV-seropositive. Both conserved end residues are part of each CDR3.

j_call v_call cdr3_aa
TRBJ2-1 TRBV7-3 CASSLSSGPPANEQFF
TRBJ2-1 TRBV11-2 CASSLVTGSPNEQFF
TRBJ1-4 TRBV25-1 CASANRVENEKLFF
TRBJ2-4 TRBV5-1 CASSLPVLAGGRNIQYF
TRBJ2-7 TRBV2 CASRVPYRGYEQYF
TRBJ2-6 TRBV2 CASSGDSRSGANVLTF
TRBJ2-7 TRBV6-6 CASSSPGTGPYEQYF
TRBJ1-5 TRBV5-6 CASSLGAGVVGNQPQHF
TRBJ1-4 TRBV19 CASRTGEKLFF
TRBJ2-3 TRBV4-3 CASSQGPGVDTQYF
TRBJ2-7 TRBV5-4 CASSLVGHSYEQYF
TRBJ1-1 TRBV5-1 CASSFRLGGETEAFF
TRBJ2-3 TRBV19 CATSRADTDTQYF
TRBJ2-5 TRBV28 CASSYGADSQETQYF
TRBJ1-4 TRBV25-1 CASTRDTSGGKLFF
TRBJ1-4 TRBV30 CACQGINEKLFF
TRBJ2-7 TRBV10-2 CASSNGISGSSYEQYF
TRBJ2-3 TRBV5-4 CASSLLAVPEEDTQYF
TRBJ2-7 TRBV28 CASSYPDSYYEQYF
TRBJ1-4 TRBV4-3 CASSQNREGNEKLFF
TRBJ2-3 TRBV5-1 CASTVRGDTQYF
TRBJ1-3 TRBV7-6 CASSLAGTGISGNTIYF
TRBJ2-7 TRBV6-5 CASRLGRTYEQYF
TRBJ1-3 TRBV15 CATSRGPDAGVGNTIYF
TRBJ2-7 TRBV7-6 CASSRGPGQGYEQYF
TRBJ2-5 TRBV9 CASSKGMGEGEETQYF
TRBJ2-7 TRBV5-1 CASSLSNSGYEQYF
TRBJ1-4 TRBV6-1 CASSNRNRGEKLFF
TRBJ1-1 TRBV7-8 CASSLVGEAFF
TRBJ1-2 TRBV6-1 CASSEGVGSNYGYTF
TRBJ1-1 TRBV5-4 CASSLGQANTEAFF
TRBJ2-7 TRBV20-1 CSASFPPEQYF
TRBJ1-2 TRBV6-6 CASSYSGQRYGYTF
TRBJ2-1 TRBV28 CATGPGLAGGEQFF
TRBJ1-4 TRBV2 CASSDSGTVGEKLFF
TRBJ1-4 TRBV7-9 CASSSVATNEKLFF
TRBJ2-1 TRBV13 CASSPWGLAGNEQFF
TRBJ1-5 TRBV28 CASSSYGTGGGNQPQHF
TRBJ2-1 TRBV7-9 CSSSSGLAADNEQFF
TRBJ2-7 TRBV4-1 CASSQDPDRASEQYF
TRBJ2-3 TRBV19 CASSPSGRTDTQYF
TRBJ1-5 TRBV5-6 CASSLRGSNQPQHF
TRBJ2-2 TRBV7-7 CASSVLSGSGELFF
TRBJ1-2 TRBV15 CATRSPGQSIYGYTF
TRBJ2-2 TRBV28 CASRGAGTNTGELFF
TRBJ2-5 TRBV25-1 CASSERRGGETQYF
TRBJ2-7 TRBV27 CASRASGRPYEQYF
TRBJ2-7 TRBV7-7 CASSTTGSLEQYF
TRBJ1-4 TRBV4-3 CASSQIKGYRANEKLFF
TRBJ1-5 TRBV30 CAWSPAGQGNRQGNQPQHF
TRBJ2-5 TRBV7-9 CASSLGLAGGSRETQYF
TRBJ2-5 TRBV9 CASSRTQILRETQYF